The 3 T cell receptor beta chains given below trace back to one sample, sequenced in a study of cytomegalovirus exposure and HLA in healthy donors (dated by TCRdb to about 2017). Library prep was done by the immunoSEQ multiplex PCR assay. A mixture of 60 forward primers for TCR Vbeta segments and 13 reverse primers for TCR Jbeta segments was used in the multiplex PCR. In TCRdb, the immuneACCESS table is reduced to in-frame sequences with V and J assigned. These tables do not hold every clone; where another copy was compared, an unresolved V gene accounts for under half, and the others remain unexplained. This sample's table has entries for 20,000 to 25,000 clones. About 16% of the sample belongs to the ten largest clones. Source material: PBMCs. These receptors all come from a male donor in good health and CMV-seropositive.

The CDR3 DNA follows: TGTGCCTGGTCTCTAACAGGGGACACTGAAGCTTTCTTT. This codes for CAWSLTGDTEAFF. This chain uses TRBV30 with TRBJ1-1; 7 nucleotides line up with TRBD1. The CDR3 runs to 13 residues. Trimming removed 5 bases from V and 3 bases from J; junction bases left unmatched: 6. CDR1 and CDR2 from the germline V gene are GTSNPN and SVGIG (reference sequence).

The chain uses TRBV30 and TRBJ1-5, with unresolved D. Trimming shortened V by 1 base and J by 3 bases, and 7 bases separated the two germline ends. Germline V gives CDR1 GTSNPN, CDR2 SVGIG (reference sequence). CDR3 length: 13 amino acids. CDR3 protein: CAWSGGPNQPQHF. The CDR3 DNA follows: TGTGCCTGGAGTGGAGGCCCCAATCAGCCCCAGCATTTT. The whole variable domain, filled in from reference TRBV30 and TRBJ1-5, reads SQTIHQWPATLVQPVGSPLSLECTVEGTSNPNLYWYRQAAGRGLQLLFYSVGIGQISSEVPQNLSASRPQDRQFILSSKKLLLSDSGFYLCAWSGGPNQPQHFGDGTRLSIL.

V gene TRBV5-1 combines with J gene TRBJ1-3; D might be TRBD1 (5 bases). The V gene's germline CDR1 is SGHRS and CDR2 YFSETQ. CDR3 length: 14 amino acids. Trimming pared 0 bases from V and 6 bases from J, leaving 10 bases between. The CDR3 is CASSLAGNENTIYF. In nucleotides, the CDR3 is TGCGCCAGCAGCTTGGCAGGGAACGAAAACACCATATATTTT.